Detailed here is one T cell receptor beta chain. No antigen is known for it. These data originate in a study of T-cell memory formation after mild COVID-19. As for the study in general: Largely donor-specific sequence clusters came from two donors. General study points: The authors left the SARS-CoV-2 specificity of second-wave clones peaking on day 37 unconfirmed. Contracting CD4+ clones were located mainly in CM and EM, and CD8+ clones in EMRA. Clones shrinking between day 15 and 85 showed a balanced CD4/CD8 split, and those that grew later tilted toward CD4+.

V shed 5 bases, J shed 2 bases, and the junction held 6 bases outside the gene matches. This CDR3 contains 15 residues. The germline V gene encodes CDR1 SGHTA and CDR2 FQGNSA. A single record per CDR3 protein comes from TCRdb applying MiXCR to the 5' RACE reads. In the table there are roughly 370,000 distinct CDR3 sequences, 16% of which are singletons. V is TRBV7-2 and J is TRBJ2-3; TRBD2 aligns across 8 bases. The TCR comes from a man aged 18 to 35 who had mild COVID-19 (a few samples of this study predate the infection). Cell type and time point are not known. Input material: PBMCs or a T cell subset sorted from them (not recorded which). The DNA for the CDR3 is TGTGCCAGCAGCCCCGGGACTAGGTCCACAGATACGCAGTATTTT. Translated, it gives CASSPGTRSTDTQYF.